This T cell receptor beta chain comes out of a study of blood T cells in healthy people across ages. Study information: Template switching retrieved approximately one barcoded beta molecule for each two T cells. Findings and limits, study-wide: Bulk PBMC profiling left naive and antigen-experienced comparisons inconclusive. The study found more naive CD4+ cells and higher diversity in long-lived than aged donors.

This clonotype came up a few times. Its antigen is unknown. For the second PCR, which ran for roughly 6 to 12 cycles, a sample-barcoded 5' primer and a J-beta primer mix were used. TCRdb redid the calling of the 5' RACE reads with MiXCR, one entry per CDR3 protein. The data show about 800,000 distinct CDR3 sequences, more than 35% seen once. CDR1 and CDR2 from the germline V gene are SGHTA and FQGTGA. V was pared by 1 base and J by 4 bases, with 8 bases between. The CDR3 runs to 14 residues. The chain recombines TRBV7-3 with TRBJ2-1; D unclear. Sequencing input: blood. The source is a man older than 75 in good health. CDR3 protein: CASSLKANYNEQFF. The CDR3 DNA reads TGTGCCAGCAGCTTAAAGGCGAATTACAATGAGCAGTTCTTC.